This T cell receptor (beta chain) was obtained from a study of cytomegalovirus exposure and HLA in healthy donors. Notes on the study in general: Later, an analysis found that common viral pathogens appeared to be linked with several of the most significant clusters.

Comment on this clone: Its cognate antigen is unknown.

PCR amplification relied on 60 Vbeta primers (plus 13 Jbeta primers). Clones were read by immunoSEQ multiplex PCR, and TCRdb kept only the in-frame ones, dropping some. The data contain around 300,000 clones, under 80% of them singletons. This CDR3 is built from 16 residues. V was trimmed by 0 bases and J by 3 bases, leaving 15 bases between them. Germline-derived CDR1 and CDR2 are SGHDT and YYEEEE. Those who donated were healthy bone marrow donors. The chain recombines TRBV5-6 with TRBJ1-2; no firm D call. The specimen sequenced was PBMCs. The origin of this receptor is a female donor in good health and CMV-seronegative. The CDR3 coding sequence is TGTGCCAGCAGCTTGGTCGGGATGGGTTGGGACTATGGCTACACCTTC. Translation: CASSLVGMGWDYGYTF.